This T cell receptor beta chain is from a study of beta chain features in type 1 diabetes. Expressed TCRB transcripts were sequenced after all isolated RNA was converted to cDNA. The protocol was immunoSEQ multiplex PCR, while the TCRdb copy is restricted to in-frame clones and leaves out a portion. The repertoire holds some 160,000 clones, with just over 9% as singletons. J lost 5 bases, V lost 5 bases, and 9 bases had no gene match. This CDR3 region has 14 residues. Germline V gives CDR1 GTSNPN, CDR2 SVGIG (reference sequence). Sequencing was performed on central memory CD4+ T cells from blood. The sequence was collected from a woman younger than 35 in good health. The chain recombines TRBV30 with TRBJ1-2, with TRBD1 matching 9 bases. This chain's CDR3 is CAWEGTGGGYGYTF. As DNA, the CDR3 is TGTGCCTGGGAAGGTACAGGGGGCGGGTATGGCTACACCTTC.